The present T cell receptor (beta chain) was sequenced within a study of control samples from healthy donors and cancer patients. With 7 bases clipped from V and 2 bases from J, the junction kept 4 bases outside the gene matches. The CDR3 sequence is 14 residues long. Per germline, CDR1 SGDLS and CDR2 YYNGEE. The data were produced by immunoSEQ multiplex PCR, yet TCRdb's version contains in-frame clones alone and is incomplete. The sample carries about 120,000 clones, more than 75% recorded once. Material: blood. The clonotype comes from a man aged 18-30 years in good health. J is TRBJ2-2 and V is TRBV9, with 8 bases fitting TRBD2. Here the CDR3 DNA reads TGTGCCAGCGGACTAGCTTCAAACACCGGGGAGCTGTTTTTT. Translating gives CASGLASNTGELFF.